These 15 T cell receptor beta chains came from one sample sequenced in a study of OX40 agonist ivuxolimab in advanced cancers. Clones were sequenced by immunoSEQ multiplex PCR, and TCRdb holds only the in-frame ones, with some missing. The profile covers approximately 61,000 clones, with approximately 78% appearing a single time and around 2% taken by the ten largest. Source: CD4+ or CD8+ T cells sorted from blood, taken in a trial of the OX40 agonist ivuxolimab. These receptors all come from an adult with an advanced solid tumor such as melanoma, head and neck, liver or kidney cancer.

V usage is TRBV2 and J usage is TRBJ2-3, with 11 bases identical to TRBD2. This CDR3 comprises 16 residues. Germline V gene lookup returns CDR1 SNHLY and CDR2 FYNNEI. V was pared by 6 bases and J by 0 bases, with 5 bases of the junction left unmatched. CDR3 nucleotides: TGTGCCAGCAGAACGGGACTAGCGGTTAGCACAGATACGCAGTATTTT. Translating gives CASRTGLAVSTDTQYF.

The chain links TRBV5-1 to TRBJ2-2; tentatively, D is TRBD2 (5 bases). Germline V gene lookup returns CDR1 SGHRS and CDR2 YFSETQ. The CDR3 is 14 amino acids. Trimming stripped 4 bases from V and 0 bases from J, with 7 bases between. The CDR3 here is CASSLDSNTGELFF. DNA of the CDR3: TGCGCCAGCAGCCTGGACTCGAACACCGGGGAGCTGTTTTTT.

This chain joins TRBV28 and TRBJ2-1, with D tentatively TRBD1 or TRBD2 (5 bases each). The CDR3 spans 15 residues. V was cut by 4 bases and J by 5 bases, with 15 bases left in between. CDR1 is MDHEN and CDR2 is SYDVKM in the germline V gene. In DNA form, the CDR3 reads TGTGCCAGCAGTTCTCCGTCCTCGGGGCACAATGAGCAGTTCTTC. Protein product: CASSSPSSGHNEQFF.

This clone has just one count. The chain links TRBV5-4 to TRBJ2-5; D not certain. CDR3 length: 13 residues. Trimming removed 4 bases at V and 1 base at J, with 8 bases between. In germline, CDR1 is SGHNT, CDR2 YYREEE (reference sequence). The CDR3 DNA reads TGTGCCAGCAGCCCCATGCCCCAAGAGACCCAGTACTTC. Translation: CASSPMPQETQYF. Filled out from reference TRBV5-4 and TRBJ2-5, the complete variable domain reads ETGVTQSPTHLIKTRGQQVTLRCSSQSGHNTVSWYQQALGQGPQFIFQYYREEENGRGNFPPRFSGLQFPNYSSELNVNALELDDSALYLCASSPMPQETQYFGPGTRLLVL.

This clone was detected once. The genes are TRBV27 and TRBJ2-3; D remains unclear. Germline assignment: CDR1 MNHEY and CDR2 SMNVEV (reference sequence). The germline V and J ends were trimmed by 5 bases and 8 bases, with 11 bases remaining between them. The CDR3 runs to 12 residues. This chain's CDR3 is CASSEIGRTQYF. In DNA form, the CDR3 reads TGTGCCAGCAGTGAAATCGGACGTACGCAGTATTTT.

The chain is built from TRBV2 and TRBJ1-5; D call uncertain. Germline lookup yields CDR1 SNHLY and CDR2 FYNNEI. V lost 5 bases and J 3 bases, leaving 11 bases between the germline ends. The CDR3 extends over 14 amino acids. The CDR3 protein is CASSPGDNNQPQHF. The CDR3 DNA reads TGTGCCAGCAGTCCCGGTGACAACAATCAGCCCCAGCATTTT.

This clone came up a few times. The V call is TRBV18, the J call TRBJ2-7; D is possibly TRBD1 (5 bases). CDR3 length: 17 amino acids. Germline-derived CDR1 and CDR2 are KGHSH and LQKENI. Trimming left V 3 bases short and J 3 bases short, with 21 bases between. The CDR3 region has the DNA TGTGCCAGCTCACCGGGCAGGGAAGCTCCTAATTTCTACGAGCAGTACTTC. Protein: CASSPGREAPNFYEQYF.

This clone was seen just once. The CDR3 region is CASSIGYRDRSNQPQHF. DNA for the CDR3: TGTGCCAGTAGTATAGGTTACCGGGACAGAAGCAATCAGCCCCAGCATTTT. V gene TRBV19 combines with J gene TRBJ1-5, with TRBD1 identical over 7 bases. CDR1 and CDR2 from the germline V gene are LNHDA and SQIVND (reference sequence). V was pared by 1 base and J by 1 base, with 7 bases of the junction left unmatched. The CDR3 is 17 amino acids.

The chain employs TRBV30 and TRBJ1-2; D gene uncertain. The CDR3 has 12 residues. Trimming cost V 0 bases and J 5 bases, with 7 bases left between them. Germline CDR1 GTSNPN, CDR2 SVGIG (reference sequence). CDR3 region: CAWSVSGYGYTF. The DNA of the CDR3 is TGTGCCTGGAGTGTATCTGGATATGGCTACACCTTC.

This clone has ten or more counts. The chain joins TRBV7-2 to TRBJ1-5, with 9 bases lining up with TRBD1. Germline CDR1 SGHTA, CDR2 FQGNSA. After removal of 3 bases from V and 11 bases from J, the junction contained 14 bases not matched to a gene. The CDR3 totals 16 residues. CDR3 region: CASSLTSGQGRVAQHF. The CDR3 coding sequence is TGTGCCAGCAGCTTGACGTCGGGACAGGGAAGGGTGGCCCAGCATTTT. Together with reference TRBV7-2 and TRBJ1-5, the CDR3 gives the full variable domain: GAGVSQSPSNKVTEKGKDVELRCDPISGHTALYWYRQSLGQGLEFLIYFQGNSAPDKSGLPSDRFSAERTGGSVSTLTIQRTQQEDSAVYLCASSLTSGQGRVAQHFGDGTRLSIL.

The rearrangement joins TRBV19 to TRBJ2-4; a weak D match, TRBD2 (6 bases). This CDR3 contains 15 residues. The ends were cut back, 9 bases at V and 1 base at J, with 16 bases in the middle. CDR1 LNHDA and CDR2 SQIVND come from the germline V gene (reference sequence). As DNA, the CDR3 is TGTGCCAGACCAAGGGGCGGAGGGGCCAAAAACATTCAGTACTTC. It is translated as CARPRGGGAKNIQYF.

The chain combines TRBV9 with TRBJ2-1; 13 bases map to TRBD2. Germline V gene lookup returns CDR1 SGDLS and CDR2 YYNGEE. Trimming at V came to 4 bases and at J to 4 bases, leaving 5 bases not matched to a gene. This CDR3 comprises 16 residues. CDR3 sequence reads: CASSTGGLAGYNEQFF. DNA of the CDR3: TGTGCCAGCAGCACCGGGGGACTAGCGGGATACAATGAGCAGTTCTTC.

This clone turned up a few times. The chain carries TRBV7-9 and TRBJ2-7; 7 positions agree with TRBD1. There are 12 residues in the CDR3. The trim removed 3 bases at V and 6 bases at J, leaving 2 bases unmatched. CDR1 is SEHNR, CDR2 FQNEAQ, per germline (reference sequence). This chain's CDR3 is CASSFDRAEQYV. The CDR3 nucleotides are TGTGCCAGCAGCTTCGACAGGGCCGAGCAGTACGTC.

The V gene is TRBV9, the J gene TRBJ2-2; 7 nucleotides agree with TRBD2. J was trimmed by 0 bases and V by 4 bases; bases with no gene match: 9. Germline V gives CDR1 SGDLS, CDR2 YYNGEE. The CDR3 spans 17 residues. CDR3 region: CASSPPGLAANTGELFF. CDR3 DNA: TGTGCCAGCAGCCCCCCGGGGCTAGCGGCGAACACCGGGGAGCTGTTTTTT.

There are a few counts of this clone. The V and J genes are TRBV19 and TRBJ1-2; possibly TRBD1 for D (6 bases). Germline CDR1 LNHDA, CDR2 SQIVND (reference sequence). There are 13 residues in the CDR3. The V end was cut by 7 bases, the J end by 4 bases, with 13 bases between. Here the CDR3 reads CASIASGAYGYTF. The CDR3 coding sequence is TGTGCCAGTATCGCGTCGGGGGCCTATGGCTACACCTTC.